The clone carrying this T cell receptor beta chain was observed many times. Germline is not matched at one junction end, which may reflect a read error. Germline V CDR1 and CDR2: MDHEN, SYDVKM. The CDR3 sequence is 14 residues long. Co-extracting RNA and DNA was done with about 20-34 mg of unsorted bulk tissue as input. Surgical resection served as treatment for the primary liver carcinoma of these patients. The patients lived with chronic HBV infection and had not yet received any treatment. Using a constant-region primer together with ProtoScript II reverse transcriptase, TCR beta cDNA was made from roughly 500 ng of total RNA. ARM-PCR, slightly modified, supplied the TCR beta libraries through three nested multiplex PCR rounds. It was with TRBV1-TRBV30 forward primers and a C-beta reverse primer that the first two PCR rounds were run, at around 9 cycles each. MiXCR, run by TCRdb on the multiplex PCR reads, gives a single entry per CDR3 protein. The table includes fewer than 85,000 distinct CDR3 sequences, approximately 69% detected once.

This specimen comes from a study of tumor-infiltrating lymphocytes in primary liver carcinoma. Overall study: Ages ranged from 30 to 69, with HCC or mixed HCC-cholangiocarcinoma.

This rearrangement joins TRBV28 to TRBJ2-2; TRBD2 is a possible D gene (7 bases). Sequences were obtained from tumor-adjacent normal liver tissue. The receptor comes from a man between 40 and 49 years old with primary liver carcinoma and hepatitis B virus infection. The CDR3 here is CASRSPGGAGELFF. In nucleotides, the CDR3 is TGCGCCAGCAGATCCCCGGGGGGCGCCGGGGAGCTGTTTTTT.